Listed below are T cell receptor beta chains from one sample, sequenced in a study of blood T cell repertoires in COVID-19. Only in-frame clones appear in the TCRdb table, and some are missing; sequencing was by immunoSEQ multiplex PCR. This sample has around 35,000 clones, with about 87% found just once. Sequencing was done on a sample of peripheral blood. Every receptor here comes from a human donor in a cohort sampled during active COVID-19. Both conserved end residues are part of each CDR3. The D gene is left open where the match is weak. Some rows have no size entry. The others give once, few or many, or a class for an expanded clone.

j_call clone_size d_call v_call cdr3_aa cdr3_nt
TRBJ2-3 - - TRBV5-4 CASKTQGGDTQYF TGTGCCAGCAAGACACAGGGGGGGGATACGCAGTATTTT
TRBJ2-1 - TRBD1 TRBV27 CASSTPWDRPRDEQFF TGTGCCAGCAGTACCCCATGGGACAGGCCAAGAGATGAGCAGTTCTTC
TRBJ2-3 - - TRBV19 CASSIRSGGLGTDTQYF TGTGCCAGTAGTATACGGTCTGGGGGGTTAGGCACAGATACGCAGTATTTT
TRBJ1-1 - - TRBV9 CASSVVTGGTEAFF TGTGCCAGCAGCGTAGTAACTGGAGGCACTGAAGCTTTCTTT
TRBJ2-5 - - TRBV24-1 CATSFLYRSRQETQYF TGTGCCACCAGTTTCCTCTACAGGTCACGGCAAGAGACCCAGTACTTC
TRBJ1-2 - TRBD1 TRBV9 CASSVLTGSGYTF TGTGCCAGCAGCGTGCTGACAGGGAGCGGCTACACCTTC
TRBJ1-2 once - TRBV10-1 CASSSHRAFNHGYTF TGCGCCAGCAGTAGTCACAGGGCCTTTAACCATGGCTACACCTTC
TRBJ1-4 - - TRBV28 CASAGFRATNEKLFF TGTGCCAGCGCAGGGTTTCGCGCAACTAATGAAAAACTGTTTTTT
TRBJ2-1 once TRBD1 TRBV5-6 CASSFMRQGWGSYNEQFF TGTGCCAGCAGCTTCATGCGACAGGGTTGGGGGTCCTACAATGAGCAGTTCTTC
TRBJ2-7 - TRBD1 TRBV6-2/TRBV6-3 CASSFDRGLTYEQYF TGTGCCAGCAGTTTCGACAGGGGGCTTACCTACGAGCAGTACTTC
TRBJ1-2 - TRBD1 TRBV6-5 CASRRQGNYGYTF TGTGCCAGCAGACGACAGGGGAACTATGGCTACACCTTC
TRBJ2-3 - - TRBV19 CASRTPLGAGSSTDTQYF TGTGCCAGTAGAACCCCTCTAGGGGCAGGTTCTAGCACAGATACGCAGTATTTT
TRBJ1-1 once - TRBV4-1 CASSQRAGASTEAFF TGCGCCAGCAGTCAAAGAGCGGGGGCCAGCACTGAAGCTTTCTTT
TRBJ2-7 - TRBD1 TRBV7-9 CASTLTGGTYEQYF TGTGCCAGCACCTTGACAGGGGGGACCTACGAGCAGTACTTC
TRBJ2-7 - - TRBV7-3 CASSLTRPPYEQYF TGTGCCAGCAGCTTAACGAGGCCTCCCTACGAGCAGTACTTC
TRBJ1-1 - - TRBV11-2 CASSQGLTTEAFF TGTGCCAGCAGCCAGGGTTTGACCACTGAAGCTTTCTTT
TRBJ1-5 many TRBD1 TRBV28 CASSLWVDRADQPQHF TGTGCCAGCAGTTTATGGGTGGACAGGGCCGATCAGCCCCAGCATTTT